The TCR beta chain described here comes from a study of CD8 T cells in Susac syndrome. Study-level findings and limits: The greatest CD8+ clonal expansion in Susac occurred in TEMRA cells and in active patients.

Trimming left V 8 bases short and J 0 bases short, with 13 bases between. CDR3 length equals 14 residues. Germline loops: CDR1 MNHEY, CDR2 SVGEGT. A remark on this clonotype: The antigen is undetermined.

cDNA came from approximately 0.5 to 1 ug RNA primed by random hexamers. Amplification of TCR beta CDR3 by immunoSEQ multiplex PCR spanned 54 Vbeta and 13 Jbeta. Each CDR3 protein gets one entry after TCRdb re-called the immunoSEQ multiplex PCR reads with MiXCR. This table holds about 120,000 distinct CDR3 sequences, just under 95% found once. TCR beta sequences were obtained from blood CD8+ and CD4+ T cells. The patients with Susac syndrome satisfied recently defined diagnostic criteria for either definite or probable disease. This receptor was obtained from a human donor with Susac syndrome. The material sequenced was CD8+ T cells from PBMCs. The chain uses TRBV6-2 or TRBV6-3 and TRBJ1-2; D uncertain. CDR3 sequence: CASGPSPANYGYTF. The CDR3, as DNA: TGTGCCAGCGGGCCGAGCCCTGCTAACTATGGCTACACCTTC.